These T cell receptor beta chains were read from a single sample in a study of cytomegalovirus exposure and HLA in healthy donors. Sequencing used immunoSEQ multiplex PCR; TCRdb keeps in-frame clones, though not all of them. The sample has roughly 130,000 clones, around 77% seen once; the top ten hold about 1.7%. The sample consisted of PBMCs. These receptors came from a woman aged 50 to 60 in good health and CMV-seronegative. Both conserved end residues are trimmed from each CDR3.

CDR3 protein: ASRGGRGDTGELF; V gene: TRBV2; J gene: TRBJ2-2
CDR3 protein: ASSSQGSGNQPQH; V gene: TRBV7-9; J gene: TRBJ1-5
CDR3 protein: ASSLMGGPEAF; V gene: TRBV13; J gene: TRBJ1-1
CDR3 protein: AWTGTGRYEQY; V gene: TRBV30; J gene: TRBJ2-7
CDR3 protein: ASRPGVEGRKDEAF; V gene: TRBV7-9; J gene: TRBJ1-1
CDR3 protein: ASSIIRGNTQPQH; V gene: TRBV19; J gene: TRBJ1-5
CDR3 protein: AWSERTSGRWGYNEQF; V gene: TRBV30; J gene: TRBJ2-1
CDR3 protein: ASSLGSGAPGYGYT; V gene: TRBV4-1; J gene: TRBJ1-2
CDR3 protein: ASGLGQGRTQY; V gene: TRBV12-5; J gene: TRBJ2-5
CDR3 protein: ASSDYRGPLHEQF; V gene: TRBV11-2; J gene: TRBJ2-1
CDR3 protein: ASRSTSGIYNEQF; V gene: TRBV6-5; J gene: TRBJ2-1
CDR3 protein: AISQGKGSNQPQH; V gene: TRBV10-3; J gene: TRBJ1-5
CDR3 protein: ASSYETGDGYT; V gene: TRBV6-6; J gene: TRBJ1-2
CDR3 protein: ASSSGAGPQH; V gene: TRBV5-5; J gene: TRBJ1-5
CDR3 protein: ASRDEREFSYEQY; V gene: TRBV5-8; J gene: TRBJ2-7
CDR3 protein: RYRGGGTGELF; V gene: TRBV29-1; J gene: TRBJ2-2
CDR3 protein: ATSRGQGTDTQY; V gene: TRBV15; J gene: TRBJ2-3
CDR3 protein: AWTIGGFTEAF; V gene: TRBV30; J gene: TRBJ1-1
CDR3 protein: AWSLRAQTQY; V gene: TRBV30; J gene: TRBJ2-5
CDR3 protein: ASRILNTDTQY; V gene: TRBV27; J gene: TRBJ2-3
CDR3 protein: ASSRSSGRVYEQY; V gene: TRBV19; J gene: TRBJ2-7
CDR3 protein: ASSQGQQANYGYT; V gene: TRBV4-1; J gene: TRBJ1-2
CDR3 protein: ASSWFSGRAEREQY; V gene: TRBV11-2; J gene: TRBJ2-7
CDR3 protein: AGRASGTEDTQY; V gene: TRBV5-6; J gene: TRBJ2-3
CDR3 protein: ASRQGAHRRNTGELF; V gene: TRBV19; J gene: TRBJ2-2
CDR3 protein: ASSVVAGGVNEQF; V gene: TRBV9; J gene: TRBJ2-1
CDR3 protein: ASSRPGGSTDTQY; V gene: TRBV19; J gene: TRBJ2-3
CDR3 protein: ASSQDAQGAVNEKLF; V gene: TRBV4-2; J gene: TRBJ1-4
CDR3 protein: ASSESGRWTGELF; V gene: TRBV7-9; J gene: TRBJ2-2
CDR3 protein: ASSLERGPRNTIY; V gene: TRBV11-2; J gene: TRBJ1-3
CDR3 protein: ASSQPLQGSYNYGYT; V gene: TRBV4-1; J gene: TRBJ1-2
CDR3 protein: ASNVLGTADQPQH; V gene: TRBV19; J gene: TRBJ1-5
CDR3 protein: SLQAGGPQN; V gene: TRBV20-1; J gene: TRBJ1-5
CDR3 protein: ASSPKQGAYGYT; V gene: TRBV18; J gene: TRBJ1-2
CDR3 protein: ASSNQGSGAYEQY; V gene: TRBV28; J gene: TRBJ2-7
CDR3 protein: ASSQGASSYNEQF; V gene: TRBV4-3; J gene: TRBJ2-1
CDR3 protein: ASSLLAGEGNEQF; V gene: TRBV27; J gene: TRBJ2-1
CDR3 protein: ASSLDRGGEKLF; V gene: TRBV5-1; J gene: TRBJ1-4
CDR3 protein: ASSLGGTGHYNEQF; V gene: TRBV5-1; J gene: TRBJ2-1
CDR3 protein: ASRLRWRRNEKLF; V gene: TRBV7-9; J gene: TRBJ1-4